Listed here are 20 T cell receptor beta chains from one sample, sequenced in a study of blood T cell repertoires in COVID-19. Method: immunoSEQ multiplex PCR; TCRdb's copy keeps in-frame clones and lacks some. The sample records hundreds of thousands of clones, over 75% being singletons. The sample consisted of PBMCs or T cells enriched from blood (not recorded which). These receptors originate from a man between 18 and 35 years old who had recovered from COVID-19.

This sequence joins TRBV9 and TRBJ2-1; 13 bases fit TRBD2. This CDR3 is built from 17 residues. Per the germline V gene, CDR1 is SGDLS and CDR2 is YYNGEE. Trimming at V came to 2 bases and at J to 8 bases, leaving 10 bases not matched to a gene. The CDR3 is CASSVSGTSGVVDEQFF. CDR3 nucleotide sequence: TGTGCCAGCAGCGTTTCCGGGACTAGCGGGGTGGTGGATGAGCAGTTCTTC.

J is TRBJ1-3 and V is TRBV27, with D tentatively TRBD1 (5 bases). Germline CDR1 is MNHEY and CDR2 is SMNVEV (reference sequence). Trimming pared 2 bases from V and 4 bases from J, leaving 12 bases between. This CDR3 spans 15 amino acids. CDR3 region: CASSLPHQGGNTIYF. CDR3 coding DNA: TGTGCCAGCAGTTTACCACACCAGGGAGGAAACACCATATATTTT.

This chain's CDR3 is CASSIQGYQETQYF. The CDR3 coding sequence is TGCGCCAGCAGCATACAGGGGTACCAAGAGACCCAGTACTTC. The chain has TRBV5-1 and TRBJ2-5; 7 nucleotides line up with TRBD1. The V and J ends lost 4 bases and 0 bases, in that order; junction bases with no gene match: 3. Germline CDR1 SGHRS, CDR2 YFSETQ. The CDR3 has 14 amino acids.

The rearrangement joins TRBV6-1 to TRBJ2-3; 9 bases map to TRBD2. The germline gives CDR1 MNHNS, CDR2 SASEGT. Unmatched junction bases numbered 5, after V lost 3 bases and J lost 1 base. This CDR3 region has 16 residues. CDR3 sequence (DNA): TGTGCCAGCAGTGAGCAGCGGGAGGAGGGCACAGATACGCAGTATTTT. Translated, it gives CASSEQREEGTDTQYF.

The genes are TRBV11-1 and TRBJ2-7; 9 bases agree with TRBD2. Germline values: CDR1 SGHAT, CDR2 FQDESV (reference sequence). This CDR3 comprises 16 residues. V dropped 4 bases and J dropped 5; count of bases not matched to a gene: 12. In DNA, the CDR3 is TGTGCCAGCAGCTCAAGAGACCGGACTAGCGCCGACGAGCAGTACTTC. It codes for CASSSRDRTSADEQYF.

The CDR3 DNA is TGTGCCAGCAGCTTAGATGGCGGTTGGGGGGCCTACGAGCAGTACTTC. Its translation is CASSLDGGWGAYEQYF. V and J are TRBV7-2 and TRBJ2-7; D might be TRBD2 (6 bases). With 1 base removed from V and 2 bases from J, the gap between germline ends came to 15 bases. The CDR3 totals 16 residues. CDR1 is SGHTA and CDR2 is FQGNSA in the germline V gene.

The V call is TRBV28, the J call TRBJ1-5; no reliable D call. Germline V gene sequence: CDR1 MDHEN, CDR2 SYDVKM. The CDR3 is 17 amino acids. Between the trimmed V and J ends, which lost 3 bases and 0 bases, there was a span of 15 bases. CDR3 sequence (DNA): TGTGCCAGCAGTTTGGAAGCGGAGAGCATTAGCAATCAGCCCCAGCATTTT. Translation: CASSLEAESISNQPQHF.

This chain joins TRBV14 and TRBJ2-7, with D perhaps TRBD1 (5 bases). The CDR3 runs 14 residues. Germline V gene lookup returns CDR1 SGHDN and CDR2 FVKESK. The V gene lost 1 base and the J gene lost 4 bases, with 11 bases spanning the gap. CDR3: CASSQAGNRYEQYF. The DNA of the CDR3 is TGTGCCAGCAGCCAAGCAGGGAATAGGTACGAGCAGTACTTC. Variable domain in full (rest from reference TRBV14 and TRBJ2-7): EAGVTQFPSHSVIEKGQTVTLRCDPISGHDNLYWYRRVMGKEIKFLLHFVKESKQDESGMPNNRFLAERTGGTYSTLKVQPAELEDSGVYFCASSQAGNRYEQYFGPGTRLTVT.

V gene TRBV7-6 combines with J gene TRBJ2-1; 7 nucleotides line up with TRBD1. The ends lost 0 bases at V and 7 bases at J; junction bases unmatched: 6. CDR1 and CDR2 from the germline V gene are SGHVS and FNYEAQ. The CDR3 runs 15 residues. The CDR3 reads CASSLALRDRNEQFF. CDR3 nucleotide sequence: TGTGCCAGCAGCTTAGCCCTCCGGGACAGAAATGAGCAGTTCTTC.

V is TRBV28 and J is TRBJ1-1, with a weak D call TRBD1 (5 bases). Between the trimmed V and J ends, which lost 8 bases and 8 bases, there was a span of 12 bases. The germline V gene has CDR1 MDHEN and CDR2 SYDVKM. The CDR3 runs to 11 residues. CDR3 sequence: CASRGSQEAFF. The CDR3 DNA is TGTGCCAGCCGGGGGAGCCAGGAAGCTTTCTTT.

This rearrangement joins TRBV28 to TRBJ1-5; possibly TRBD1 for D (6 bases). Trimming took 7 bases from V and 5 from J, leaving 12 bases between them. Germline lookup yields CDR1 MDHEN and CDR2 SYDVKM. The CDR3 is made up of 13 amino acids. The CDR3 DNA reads TGTGCCAGCACAGGCCAGGGGTATCAGCCCCAGCATTTT. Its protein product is CASTGQGYQPQHF.

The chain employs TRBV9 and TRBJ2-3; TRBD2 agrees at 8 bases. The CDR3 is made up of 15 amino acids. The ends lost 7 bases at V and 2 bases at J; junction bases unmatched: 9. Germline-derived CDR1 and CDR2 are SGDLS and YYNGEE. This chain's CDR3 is CASARGTRLTDTQYF. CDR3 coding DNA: TGTGCCAGCGCAAGGGGGACTAGACTCACAGATACGCAGTATTTT.

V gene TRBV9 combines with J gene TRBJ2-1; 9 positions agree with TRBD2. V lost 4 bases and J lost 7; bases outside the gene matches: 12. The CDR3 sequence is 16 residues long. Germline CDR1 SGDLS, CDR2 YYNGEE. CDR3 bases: TGTGCCAGCAGCCTAGGGGGCGGGAGGGCCTTTAATGAGCAGTTCTTC. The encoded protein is CASSLGGGRAFNEQFF. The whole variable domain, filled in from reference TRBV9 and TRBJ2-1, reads DSGVTQTPKHLITATGQRVTLRCSPRSGDLSVYWYQQSLDQGLQFLIQYYNGEERAKGNILERFSAQQFPDLHSELNLSSLELGDSALYFCASSLGGGRAFNEQFFGPGTRLTVL.

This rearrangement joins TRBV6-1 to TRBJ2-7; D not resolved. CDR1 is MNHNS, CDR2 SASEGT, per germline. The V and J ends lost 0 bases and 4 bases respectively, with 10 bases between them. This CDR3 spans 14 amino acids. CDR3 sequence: CASSEAAPTYEQYF. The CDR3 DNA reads TGTGCCAGCAGTGAAGCGGCTCCAACATACGAGCAGTACTTC.

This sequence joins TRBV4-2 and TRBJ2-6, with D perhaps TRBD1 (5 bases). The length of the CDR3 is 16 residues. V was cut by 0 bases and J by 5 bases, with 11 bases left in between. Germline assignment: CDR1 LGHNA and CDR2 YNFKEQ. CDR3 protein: CASSQEVNRRANVLTF. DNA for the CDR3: TGTGCCAGCAGCCAAGAAGTTAACAGGAGGGCCAACGTCCTGACTTTC.

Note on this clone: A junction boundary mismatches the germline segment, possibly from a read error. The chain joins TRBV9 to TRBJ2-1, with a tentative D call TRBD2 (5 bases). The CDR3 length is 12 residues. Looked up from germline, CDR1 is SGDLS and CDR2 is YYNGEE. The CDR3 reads CASSAPPGEQFF. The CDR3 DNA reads TGTGCCAGTAGCGCCCCCCCGGGTGAGCAGTTCTTC.

In DNA form, the CDR3 reads TGTGCCAGCGACCAGGGCACTAGCACAGATACGCAGTATTTT. Its translation is CASDQGTSTDTQYF. The chain is built from TRBV28 and TRBJ2-3; maybe TRBD1 (5 bases). In germline, CDR1 is MDHEN, CDR2 SYDVKM. CDR3 size: 14 residues. V gave up 8 bases and J gave up 0 bases, with 12 bases separating them. The full variable domain, with the rest looked up from reference TRBV28 and TRBJ2-3, is DVKVTQSSRYLVKRTGEKVFLECVQDMDHENMFWYRQDPGLGLRLIYFSYDVKMKEKGDIPEGYSVSREKKERFSLILESASTNQTSMYLCASDQGTSTDTQYFGPGTRLTVL.

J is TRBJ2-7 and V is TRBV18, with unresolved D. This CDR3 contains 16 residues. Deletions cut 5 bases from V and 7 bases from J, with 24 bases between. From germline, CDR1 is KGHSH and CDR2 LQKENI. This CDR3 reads CASSTGSSALFGEQYF. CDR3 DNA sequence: TGTGCCAGCTCAACGGGTTCGTCGGCTCTATTTGGGGAGCAGTACTTC.

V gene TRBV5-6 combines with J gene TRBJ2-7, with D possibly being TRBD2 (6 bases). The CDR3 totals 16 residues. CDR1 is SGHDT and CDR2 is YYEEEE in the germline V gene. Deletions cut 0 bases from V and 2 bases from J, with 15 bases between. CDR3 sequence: CASSLDGRGFPYEQYF. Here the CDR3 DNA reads TGTGCCAGCAGCTTGGATGGTCGGGGGTTTCCCTACGAGCAGTACTTC.

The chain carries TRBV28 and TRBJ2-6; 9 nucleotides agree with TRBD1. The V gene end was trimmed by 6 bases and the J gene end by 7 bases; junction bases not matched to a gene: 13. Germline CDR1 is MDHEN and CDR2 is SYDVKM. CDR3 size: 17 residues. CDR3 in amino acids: CASRRQGGSFSANVLTF. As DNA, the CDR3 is TGTGCCAGCAGAAGACAGGGGGGAAGTTTTAGTGCCAACGTCCTGACTTTC.